The T cell receptor (beta chain) described here comes from a study of spatial heterogeneity in lung cancer. The time point: blood at routine non-recurrence follow-up after resection. This clonotype has at least ten counts. V lost 0 bases and J lost 11; bases outside the gene matches: 5. Germline CDR1 MGHRA, CDR2 YSYEKL. The CDR3 totals 14 residues. In the library, each TCR cDNA molecule bore its own unique molecular identifier. TCRdb redid the calling of the 5' RACE reads with MiXCR, one entry per CDR3 protein. The sample comprises about 94,000 distinct CDR3 sequences, less than 20% of which are singletons, and around a fifth rests with the top ten.

The chain recombines TRBV4-1 with TRBJ1-1, with 11 bases matching TRBD1. The source material was PBMCs, sampled at follow-up. This sequence was found in a male donor with early-stage non-small cell lung cancer. CDR3 protein: CASSQERTGGEAFF. The CDR3 DNA sequence: TGCGCCAGCAGCCAAGAGAGGACAGGGGGCGAGGCTTTCTTT.